These T cell receptor beta chains were read from a single sample in a study of molecular identifiers for immune sequencing clone quantification. One entry per CDR3 protein, called by TCRdb with MiXCR from the PCR reads. Altogether fewer than 75,000 distinct CDR3 sequences are present, around a sixth being singletons, with the ten largest covering 1.4% to 1.5%. The sample taken for sequencing was naive CD8+ T cells from blood, with Jurkat cell RNA spiked in. These receptors all stem from a human donor in good health. Some libraries in this study had Jurkat cell RNA spiked in. Both conserved end residues are part of each CDR3. The order of the fields is J gene, D gene, clone size, V gene, CDR3 protein, CDR3 DNA. D genes are given only for firm matches. Some rows mark clone size as missing; the rest say once, few, many or name a class of expanded clone.

TRBJ2-3 | - | many | TRBV12-3/TRBV12-4 | CASSTPPGTDTQYF | TGTGCCAGCAGTACGCCCCCAGGGACAGATACGCAGTATTTT
TRBJ2-1 | TRBD2 | many | TRBV4-3 | CASSQEFAAGDNEQFF | TGCGCCAGCAGCCAAGAGTTTGCAGCGGGAGACAATGAGCAGTTCTTC
TRBJ2-7 | TRBD2 | - | TRBV6-2/TRBV6-3 | CASSYPSGNSYEQYF | TGTGCCAGCAGTTACCCTAGCGGGAATTCCTACGAGCAGTACTTC
TRBJ1-1 | - | many | TRBV25-1 | CASSEYTGRTEAFF | TGTGCCAGCAGTGAATATACAGGGCGGACTGAAGCTTTCTTT
TRBJ1-3 | - | - | TRBV9 | CASSVEKGSGNTIYF | TGTGCCAGCAGTGTGGAAAAGGGCTCTGGAAACACCATATATTTT
TRBJ2-3 | TRBD2 | - | TRBV6-6 | CASVIGTSRADSQYF | TGTGCCAGCGTAATCGGGACTAGTCGTGCTGATTCGCAGTATTTT
TRBJ2-2 | - | many | TRBV6-1 | CASSEAYSTGELFF | TGTGCCAGCAGTGAAGCTTACAGCACCGGGGAGCTGTTTTTT
TRBJ2-4 | - | many | TRBV18 | CASSPDAIAKNIQYF | TGTGCCAGCTCACCCGATGCGATCGCCAAAAACATTCAGTACTTC
TRBJ2-1 | TRBD2 | many | TRBV30 | CACRLADYNEQFF | TGTGCCTGTAGACTAGCGGATTACAATGAGCAGTTCTTC
TRBJ2-7 | - | many | TRBV2 | CASSEASSASSEQYF | TGTGCCAGCAGTGAAGCTAGTTCGGCGTCCTCGGAGCAGTACTTC
TRBJ2-7 | TRBD1 | many | TRBV4-1 | CASSQVGQGLHEQYF | TGCGCCAGCAGCCAGGTTGGACAGGGGTTACACGAGCAGTACTTC
TRBJ2-7 | - | few | TRBV21-1 | CASSKGPAGGNYEQYF | TGTGCCAGCAGCAAAGGGCCAGCGGGAGGGAACTACGAGCAGTACTTC
TRBJ2-7 | - | many | TRBV19 | CASSPTGPYEQYF | TGTGCCAGTAGTCCTACGGGGCCCTACGAGCAGTACTTC
TRBJ2-7 | - | many | TRBV30 | CAWRRKGPSYEQYF | TGTGCCTGGAGGAGGAAGGGCCCATCCTACGAGCAGTACTTC
TRBJ2-5 | TRBD2 | few | TRBV9 | CASSPHPLAGNIETQYF | TGTGCCAGCAGCCCCCACCCCTTAGCGGGAAACATAGAGACCCAGTACTTC
TRBJ2-1 | TRBD1 | - | TRBV5-4 | CASSPGTALNNEQFF | TGTGCCAGCAGCCCTGGGACAGCGCTAAACAATGAGCAGTTCTTC
TRBJ1-1 | - | many | TRBV7-3 | CASSLIRQQNTEAFF | TGTGCCAGCAGCTTGATCCGACAGCAGAACACTGAAGCTTTCTTT
TRBJ2-7 | TRBD2 | - | TRBV7-8 | CASSLGGTSGSWFYEQYF | TGTGCCAGCAGCTTAGGAGGGACTAGCGGGAGTTGGTTCTACGAGCAGTACTTC
TRBJ2-7 | TRBD1 | many | TRBV2 | CASSWGQGGLLEQYF | TGTGCCAGCAGTTGGGGACAGGGGGGGCTCCTCGAGCAGTACTTC
TRBJ2-1 | - | many | TRBV20-1 | CSASRSFEQFF | TGCAGTGCTAGTCGCTCCTTTGAGCAGTTCTTC
TRBJ1-5 | - | many | TRBV19 | CASSMNAWQPQHF | TGTGCCAGTAGTATGAACGCGTGGCAGCCCCAGCATTTT
TRBJ1-1 | - | many | TRBV28 | CASSPMNTEAFF | TGTGCCAGCAGTCCGATGAACACTGAAGCTTTCTTT
TRBJ1-5 | - | many | TRBV27 | CASSRTGLGNQPQHF | TGTGCCAGCAGTAGAACAGGGTTGGGCAATCAGCCCCAGCATTTT
TRBJ1-2 | - | many | TRBV27 | CASSLSVSRAYYGYTF | TGTGCCAGCAGTTTATCGGTTAGCAGAGCCTACTATGGCTACACCTTC
TRBJ2-7 | - | - | TRBV11-2 | CASSLSGPEQYF | TGTGCCAGCAGCCTCTCAGGGCCCGAGCAGTACTTC
TRBJ2-6 | TRBD1 | many | TRBV2 | CASRAGTAYSGANVLTF | TGTGCCAGCAGGGCCGGGACAGCTTACTCTGGGGCCAACGTCCTGACTTTC
TRBJ2-7 | - | many | TRBV27 | CASSLRAGSYEQYF | TGTGCCAGCAGTTTAAGGGCTGGGTCCTACGAGCAGTACTTC
TRBJ1-6 | - | - | TRBV28 | CATRVLPYNSPLHF | TGTGCCACCCGCGTACTCCCCTATAATTCACCCCTCCACTTT
TRBJ2-6 | - | many | TRBV7-8 | CASSLAVERQSKRSGANVLTF | TGTGCCAGCAGCTTAGCAGTTGAGAGACAGTCCAAACGCTCTGGGGCCAACGTCCTGACTTTC
TRBJ2-3 | TRBD2 | many | TRBV19 | CASSTTGTSGFLRTDTQYF | TGTGCCAGTAGCACAACCGGGACTAGCGGGTTCCTCCGCACAGATACGCAGTATTTT
TRBJ2-1 | - | few | TRBV19 | CASSHPGDEQFF | TGTGCCAGTAGCCACCCGGGGGATGAGCAGTTCTTC
TRBJ2-7 | - | many | TRBV10-3 | CAISDPTGGSYEQYF | TGTGCCATCAGTGACCCGACTGGCGGCTCCTACGAGCAGTACTTC
TRBJ1-2 | - | many | TRBV5-1 | CASSWDTSGYGYTF | TGCGCCAGCAGCTGGGACACCAGCGGGTATGGCTACACCTTC
TRBJ2-7 | TRBD2 | few | TRBV4-2 | CASSFRLAEGYEQYF | TGTGCCAGCAGCTTCCGACTAGCGGAGGGTTACGAGCAGTACTTC
TRBJ2-5 | TRBD1 | many | TRBV27 | CASSWTGEETQYF | TGTGCCAGCAGTTGGACAGGGGAAGAGACCCAGTACTTC
TRBJ1-3 | - | few | TRBV7-8 | CASSLAGSRTFSGNTIYF | TGTGCCAGCAGCCTTGCTGGAAGCAGGACTTTCTCTGGAAACACCATATATTTT
TRBJ2-2 | - | many | TRBV7-9 | CASSSPDGNTGELFF | TGTGCCAGCAGCTCTCCGGACGGTAACACCGGGGAGCTGTTTTTT
TRBJ2-7 | - | few | TRBV6-5 | CASSPLEGVPPVQYF | TGTGCCAGCAGCCCCCTCGAGGGGGTCCCACCCGTGCAGTACTTC
TRBJ2-6 | - | many | TRBV3-1 | CASSKEWGKVSGANVLTF | TGTGCCAGCAGCAAAGAATGGGGGAAGGTTTCTGGGGCCAACGTCCTGACTTTC
TRBJ2-7 | - | - | TRBV4-1 | CASSQKGVLTYEQYF | TGCGCCAGCAGCCAAAAAGGGGTCCTCACCTACGAGCAGTACTTC
TRBJ2-2 | - | many | TRBV3-1 | CASSHTWGNTGELFF | TGTGCCAGCAGCCATACGTGGGGGAACACCGGGGAGCTGTTTTTT
TRBJ2-2 | - | many | TRBV7-9 | CASSLGFFDRLRYTGELFF | TGTGCCAGCAGCTTAGGGTTCTTTGACAGACTTCGGTACACCGGGGAGCTGTTTTTT
TRBJ2-7 | TRBD1 | many | TRBV2 | CAQSPGQDSYEQYF | TGTGCCCAGAGCCCGGGACAGGACTCTTACGAGCAGTACTTC
TRBJ1-5 | - | - | TRBV5-5 | CASSDGNQPQHF | TGTGCCAGCAGCGATGGGAATCAGCCCCAGCATTTT